This entry concerns a single TCR beta chain. This sample is drawn from a study of blood T cell repertoires in COVID-19. TCRdb's copy holds only in-frame clones and misses some; the assay was immunoSEQ multiplex PCR. The data contain 300,000 to 350,000 clones, 80% to 90% of them seen just once; the ten biggest clones take up 4% to 5.5%. V lost 4 bases and J 5 bases, leaving 18 bases between the germline ends. Germline V lookup: CDR1 LGHNA, CDR2 YSLEER. The CDR3 extends over 17 amino acids. In assigning cohorts, the study relied on participant-reported clinical history. The sequenced material came from PBMCs or T cells enriched from blood (not recorded which). The clonotype comes from a woman aged 40 to 50 with acute COVID-19. The genes are TRBV4-3 and TRBJ1-6; D is unclear. The CDR3 reads CASSRTLTEVDNSPLHF. The CDR3 nucleotides read TGCGCCAGCAGCCGCACCTTGACTGAAGTGGATAATTCACCCCTCCACTTT.